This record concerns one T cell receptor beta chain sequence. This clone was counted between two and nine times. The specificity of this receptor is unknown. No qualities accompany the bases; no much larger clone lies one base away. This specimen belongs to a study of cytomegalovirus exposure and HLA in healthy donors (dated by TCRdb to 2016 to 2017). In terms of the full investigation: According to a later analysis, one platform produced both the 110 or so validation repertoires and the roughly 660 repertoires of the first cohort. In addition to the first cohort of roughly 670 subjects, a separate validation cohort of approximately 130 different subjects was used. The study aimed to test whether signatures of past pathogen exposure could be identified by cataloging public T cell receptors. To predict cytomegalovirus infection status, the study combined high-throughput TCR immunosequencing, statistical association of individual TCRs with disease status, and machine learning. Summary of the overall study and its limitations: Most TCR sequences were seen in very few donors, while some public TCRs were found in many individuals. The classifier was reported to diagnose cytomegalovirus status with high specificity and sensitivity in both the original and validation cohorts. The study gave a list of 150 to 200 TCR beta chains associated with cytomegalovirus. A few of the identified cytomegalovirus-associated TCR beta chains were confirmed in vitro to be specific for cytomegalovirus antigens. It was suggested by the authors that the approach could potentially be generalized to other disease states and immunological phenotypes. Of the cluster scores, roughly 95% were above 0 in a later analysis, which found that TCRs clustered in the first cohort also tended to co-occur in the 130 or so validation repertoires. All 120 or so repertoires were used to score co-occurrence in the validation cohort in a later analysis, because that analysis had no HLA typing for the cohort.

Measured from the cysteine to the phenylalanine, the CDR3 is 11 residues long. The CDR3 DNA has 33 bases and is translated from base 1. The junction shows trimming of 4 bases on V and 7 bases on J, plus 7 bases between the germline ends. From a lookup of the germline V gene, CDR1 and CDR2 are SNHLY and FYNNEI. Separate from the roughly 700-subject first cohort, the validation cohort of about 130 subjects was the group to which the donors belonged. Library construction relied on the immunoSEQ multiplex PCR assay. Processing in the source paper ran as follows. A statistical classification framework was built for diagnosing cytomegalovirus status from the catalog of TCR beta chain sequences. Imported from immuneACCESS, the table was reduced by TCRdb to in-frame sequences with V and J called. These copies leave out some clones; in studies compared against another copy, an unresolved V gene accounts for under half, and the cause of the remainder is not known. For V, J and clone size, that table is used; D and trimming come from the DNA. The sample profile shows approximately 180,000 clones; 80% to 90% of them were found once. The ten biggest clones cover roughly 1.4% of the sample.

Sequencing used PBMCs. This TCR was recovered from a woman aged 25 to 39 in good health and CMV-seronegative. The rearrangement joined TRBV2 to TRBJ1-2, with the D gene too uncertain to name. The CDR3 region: CASSAFSGYTF. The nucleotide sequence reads TGTGCCAGCAGTGCGTTTAGTGGCTACACCTTC.